The 14 T cell receptor beta chains below all came from one sample that was sequenced in a study of cytomegalovirus exposure and HLA in healthy donors. PCR was performed using 60 Vbeta and 13 Jbeta primers. Produced via immunoSEQ multiplex PCR; TCRdb's table is partial and in-frame only. The table shows roughly 110,000 clones, with around four fifths occurring only once. The sequenced material came from PBMCs. These receptor sequences come from a man aged 25 to 40 in good health and CMV-seronegative.

The CDR3 DNA sequence: TGCGCCAGCAGCCCGGACAGGGCCTACGAGCAGTACTTC. Translating gives CASSPDRAYEQYF. The chain carries TRBV4-1 and TRBJ2-7, with 8 bases identical to TRBD1. Germline V gene lookup returns CDR1 MGHRA and CDR2 YSYEKL. The CDR3 runs to 13 residues. Trimming cost V 4 bases and J 2 bases; bases outside gene matches: 1.

The V and J genes are TRBV28 and TRBJ1-1; 9 bases line up with TRBD1. J gave up 0 bases and V 8 bases, and 1 base lay outside the gene matches. The CDR3 spans 13 residues. The germline gives CDR1 MDHEN, CDR2 SYDVKM. The CDR3 DNA reads TGTGCCAGCGGACAGGGGATGAACACTGAAGCTTTCTTT. Translating it yields CASGQGMNTEAFF.

The V gene is TRBV5-1, the J gene TRBJ2-5, with 8 bases matching TRBD1. V lost 0 bases to trimming and J lost 2 bases; unmatched junction nucleotides: 3. The germline gives CDR1 SGHRS, CDR2 YFSETQ. The length of the CDR3 is 15 residues. Here the CDR3 reads CASSLANRGQETQYF. The CDR3 nucleotides are TGCGCCAGCAGCTTGGCAAACAGGGGGCAAGAGACCCAGTACTTC. Together with reference TRBV5-1 and TRBJ2-5, the CDR3 gives the full variable domain: KAGVTQTPRYLIKTRGQQVTLSCSPISGHRSVSWYQQTPGQGLQFLFEYFSETQRNKGNFPGRFSGRQFSNSRSEMNVSTLELGDSALYLCASSLANRGQETQYFGPGTRLLVL.

Written as DNA, the CDR3 is TGCGCCAGCAGCTTGCCCCCTAGCGGTGGGTCAGATACGCAGTATTTT. This encodes CASSLPPSGGSDTQYF. This sequence joins TRBV5-1 and TRBJ2-3; 7 positions match TRBD2. Per the germline V gene, CDR1 is SGHRS and CDR2 is YFSETQ. V was clipped by 1 base and J by 4 bases; unmatched bases: 9. The CDR3 is made up of 16 amino acids. Full variable domain (rest looked up from reference TRBV5-1 and TRBJ2-3): KAGVTQTPRYLIKTRGQQVTLSCSPISGHRSVSWYQQTPGQGLQFLFEYFSETQRNKGNFPGRFSGRQFSNSRSEMNVSTLELGDSALYLCASSLPPSGGSDTQYFGPGTRLTVL.

This clone was counted a few times. This CDR3 is CASSLGHGNTIYF. DNA of the CDR3: TGTGCCAGCAGCTTAGGACATGGAAACACCATATATTTT. The V gene is TRBV7-8, the J gene TRBJ1-3; D not resolved. Trimming took 1 base from V and 3 from J, leaving 4 bases between them. Germline CDR1 and CDR2: SGHVS and FQNEAQ. This CDR3 spans 13 amino acids.

J is TRBJ2-7 and V is TRBV5-4; D might be TRBD1 (6 bases). The V gene's germline CDR1 is SGHNT and CDR2 YYREEE (reference sequence). V was pared by 5 bases and J by 0 bases, with 9 bases between. CDR3 length: 13 amino acids. The CDR3 coding sequence is TGTGCCAGCAGTCGGGACATCTCCTACGAGCAGTACTTC. This translates into CASSRDISYEQYF.

This clone was seen a few times. This rearrangement joins TRBV27 to TRBJ2-7; 7 bases match TRBD2. Looked up from germline, CDR1 is MNHEY and CDR2 is SMNVEV (reference sequence). The CDR3 contains 15 residues. With 3 bases clipped from V and 1 base from J, the junction kept 6 bases outside the gene matches. CDR3 amino acids: CASSLTPGLSYEQYF. The CDR3 nucleotides read TGTGCCAGCAGTTTGACGCCGGGACTATCCTACGAGCAGTACTTC.

The chain recombines TRBV6-1 with TRBJ1-1; the match to TRBD1 covers 7 bases. Germline V gives CDR1 MNHNS, CDR2 SASEGT. CDR3 length: 12 residues. After removal of 8 bases from V and 5 bases from J, the junction contained 5 bases not matched to a gene. CDR3 DNA sequence: TGTGCCAGCCGTTCGACAGGGACTGAAGCTTTCTTT. Translated: CASRSTGTEAFF.

This chain uses TRBV1 with TRBJ2-4; TRBD2 is the table's D call and was not checked against the DNA. TRBV1 represents a pseudogene. This CDR3 comprises 17 residues. The CDR3 sequence is CTSSQVTSGVFKNIQYF. The CDR3 bases are TGCACCAGCAGCCAGGTAACTAGCGGGGTGTTCAAAAACATTCAGTACTTC.

The genes are TRBV19 and TRBJ2-3; 8 nucleotides agree with TRBD2. Germline V lookup: CDR1 LNHDA, CDR2 SQIVND (reference sequence). Trimming cost V 6 bases and J 2 bases; bases outside gene matches: 10. This CDR3 is 16 amino acids long. This chain's CDR3 is CASSKSTSVYTDTQYF. CDR3 coding DNA: TGTGCCAGTAGCAAATCGACTAGCGTTTACACAGATACGCAGTATTTT.

The chain is built from TRBV5-6 and TRBJ1-6, with a tentative D call TRBD1 (5 bases). The V end lost 1 base, the J end lost 8 bases, and 10 bases lay between the germline ends. The germline V gene has CDR1 SGHDT and CDR2 YYEEEE. The CDR3 contains 14 residues. DNA of the CDR3: TGTGCCAGCAGCTTGTCGAACAGGTATTCACCCCTCCACTTT. This encodes CASSLSNRYSPLHF.

The rearrangement uses TRBV19 and TRBJ2-6, with a tentative D call TRBD1 (7 bases). The CDR3 loop spans 16 amino acids. Between the trimmed V and J ends, which lost 4 bases and 3 bases, there was a span of 13 bases. Germline V lookup: CDR1 LNHDA, CDR2 SQIVND (reference sequence). Here the CDR3 DNA reads TGTGCCAGTAGTAGTCAGGGGGGTTTTGGGGCCAACGTCCTGACTTTC. It specifies CASSSQGGFGANVLTF.

The V call is TRBV30, the J call TRBJ1-1, with D unresolved. The CDR3 consists of 13 residues. Germline-derived CDR1 and CDR2 are GTSNPN and SVGIG (reference sequence). V was shortened by 0 bases and J by 5 bases, with 10 bases between the two germline ends. The CDR3, as DNA: TGTGCCTGGAGTGTTGACACGGGGACTGAAGCTTTCTTT. Translation gives CAWSVDTGTEAFF.

The chain uses TRBV11-3 and TRBJ2-1; D is ambiguous. CDR3 length: 12 amino acids. Germline V gene data show CDR1 as SGHNT and CDR2 as YENEEA. V was shortened by 5 bases and J by 7 bases, with 9 bases between the two germline ends. The CDR3 spells CASSLTPNEQFF. CDR3 in DNA: TGTGCCAGCAGCCTGACTCCGAATGAGCAGTTCTTC.